This T cell receptor beta chain was profiled in a study of T cell repertoires in cytomegalovirus infection. As for the study in general: Use of recently identified HLA-C-restricted and well-studied HLA-B-restricted CMV epitopes was part of the study. Indications of both CMV infection and matching HLA type were provided by public TCR beta signatures. Overall study results and limits: What dominated the ex vivo response were HLA-C-restricted CMV-specific TCR beta clonotypes. Identification of carriers of CMV plus the relevant HLA was achieved through cumulative public TCR beta family frequency.

About this clonotype: Its target is unknown.

TCRdb reprocessed the reads with MiXCR, giving one entry per CDR3 protein. The table records 900,000 to 950,000 distinct CDR3 sequences, under 40% of them present only once. Per the germline V gene, CDR1 is MNHEY and CDR2 is SMNVEV (reference sequence). CDR3 length: 14 residues. V shed 5 bases and J 7 bases; nucleotides not matched to a gene: 8. J is TRBJ2-7 and V is TRBV27; TRBD1 aligns across 10 bases. The sequence was collected from a human donor in good health (CMV status not recorded). Some clones in this sample may be carry-over from other donors' samples. The sequenced sample was cultured CD8+ T cells from PBMCs, obtained from culture after CMV antigen stimulation. The CDR3 DNA follows: TGTGCCAGCAGTCCCGGGACAGGGGTCCATGAGCAGTACGTC. This translates into CASSPGTGVHEQYV.